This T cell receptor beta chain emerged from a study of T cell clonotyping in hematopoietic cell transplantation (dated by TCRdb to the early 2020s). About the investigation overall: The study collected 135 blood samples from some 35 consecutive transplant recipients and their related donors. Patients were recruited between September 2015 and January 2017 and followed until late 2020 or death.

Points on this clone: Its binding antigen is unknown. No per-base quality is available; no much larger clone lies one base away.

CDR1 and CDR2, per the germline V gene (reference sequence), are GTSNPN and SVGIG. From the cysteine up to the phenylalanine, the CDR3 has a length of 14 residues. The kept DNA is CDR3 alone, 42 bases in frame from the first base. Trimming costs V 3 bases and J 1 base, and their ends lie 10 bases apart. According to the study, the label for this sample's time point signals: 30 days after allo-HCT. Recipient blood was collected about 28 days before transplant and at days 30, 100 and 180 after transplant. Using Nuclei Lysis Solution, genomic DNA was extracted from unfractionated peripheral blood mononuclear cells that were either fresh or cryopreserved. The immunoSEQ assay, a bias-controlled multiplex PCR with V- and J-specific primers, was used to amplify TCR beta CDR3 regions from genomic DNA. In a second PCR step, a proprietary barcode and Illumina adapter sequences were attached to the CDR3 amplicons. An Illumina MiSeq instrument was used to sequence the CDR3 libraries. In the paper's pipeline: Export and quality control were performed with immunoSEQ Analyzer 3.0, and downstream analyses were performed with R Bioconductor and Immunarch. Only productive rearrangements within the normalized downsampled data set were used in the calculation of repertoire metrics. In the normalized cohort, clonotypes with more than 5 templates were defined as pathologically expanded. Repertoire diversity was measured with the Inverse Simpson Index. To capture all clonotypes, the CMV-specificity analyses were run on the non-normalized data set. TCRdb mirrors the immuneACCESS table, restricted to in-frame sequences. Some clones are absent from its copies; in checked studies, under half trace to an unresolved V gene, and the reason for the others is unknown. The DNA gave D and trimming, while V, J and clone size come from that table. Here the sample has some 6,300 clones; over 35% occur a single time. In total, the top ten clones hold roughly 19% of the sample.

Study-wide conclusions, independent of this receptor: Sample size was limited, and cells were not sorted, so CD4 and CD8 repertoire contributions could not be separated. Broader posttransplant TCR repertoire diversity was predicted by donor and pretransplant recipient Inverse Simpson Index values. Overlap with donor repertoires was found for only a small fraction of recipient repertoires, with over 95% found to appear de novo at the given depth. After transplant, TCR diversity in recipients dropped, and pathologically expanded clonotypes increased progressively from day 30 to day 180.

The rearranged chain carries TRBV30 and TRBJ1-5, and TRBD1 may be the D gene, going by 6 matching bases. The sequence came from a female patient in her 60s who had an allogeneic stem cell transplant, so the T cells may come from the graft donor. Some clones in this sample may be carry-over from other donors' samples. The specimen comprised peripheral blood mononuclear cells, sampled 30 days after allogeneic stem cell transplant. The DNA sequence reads TGTGCCTGGAGGCAGGGGAACAGCAATCAGCCCCAGCATTTT. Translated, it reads CAWRQGNSNQPQHF.